The present entry profiles one T cell receptor beta chain with its context. The antigen is not known. This specimen comes from a study of blood T cells in healthy people across ages. Study-level results: The recorded TCR beta diversity per million T cells decreased in a roughly linear manner with age.

The CDR3 covers 16 residues. The germline gives CDR1 SGHDN, CDR2 FVKESK. The V gene end was trimmed by 0 bases and the J gene end by 7 bases; junction bases not matched to a gene: 6. A sample-barcoded 5' primer and a J-beta primer mix were used in a second PCR of about 7 to 12 cycles. Each CDR3 protein is one row after TCRdb ran MiXCR on the 5' RACE reads. Of some 690,000 distinct CDR3 sequences in the sample, 20% to 25% were seen once. The sequence came from a man between 65 and 85 years old in good health. Sequenced material: blood. The genes are TRBV14 and TRBJ2-1; TRBD2 aligns across 10 bases. The DNA for the CDR3 is TGTGCCAGCAGCCAAGATCGGCTAGCGGGAGCTAATGAGCAGTTCTTC. Its protein product is CASSQDRLAGANEQFF.